This T cell receptor beta chain stems from a study of Graves' ophthalmopathy and Graves' hyperthyroidism. At the level of the study: If no ophthalmopathy appeared within 18 months of follow-up, hyperthyroidism was termed stable.

Researchers took RNA transcripts and amplified TCR beta CDR3 regions from them. Investigators did first-round RT-PCR with HTBI primers, then second-round multiplex PCR. TCRdb itself ran the multiplex PCR reads through MiXCR, one entry per CDR3 protein. The sample shows some 1.1 million distinct CDR3 sequences, 35% to 40% of them seen only once. Study outcomes and limitations: Most expanded clonotypes in thyroid above 0.001 frequency also showed up in blood.

For this clonotype: Its antigen remains unknown.

V shed 5 bases and J shed 8 bases, with 10 bases lying between them. This CDR3 is 13 amino acids long. Germline assignment: CDR1 MGHDK and CDR2 SYGVNS. Patients in the hyperthyroidism group, adults aged 18 to 65, were newly diagnosed, under 2 months' duration. The origin of this receptor is an adult man with Graves' hyperthyroidism. The sequenced sample was peripheral blood or thyroid tissue (not recorded which). The rearrangement joins TRBV25-1 to TRBJ1-6; D is uncertain. CDR3 in amino acids: CASSFFGDSPLHF. CDR3 bases: TGTGCCAGCAGTTTTTTCGGGGATTCACCCCTCCACTTT.